The 30 T cell receptor beta chains listed next were all sequenced from one sample in a study of T-cell memory formation after mild COVID-19. TCRdb redid the calling of the 5' RACE reads with MiXCR, one entry per CDR3 protein. Here the sample spans 470,000 or so distinct CDR3 sequences, about 20% being singletons. The sample comprised PBMCs or a T cell subset sorted from them (not recorded which). The receptor source for this set is an adult woman who had mild COVID-19 (a few samples of this study predate the infection). Cell type and time point are not known.

This clonotype was observed a few times. The chain has TRBV5-6 and TRBJ2-5, with D possibly being TRBD1 (5 bases). CDR3 length equals 13 residues. The germline V gene encodes CDR1 SGHDT and CDR2 YYEEEE. Trimming removed 4 bases at V and 6 bases at J, with 13 bases between. The CDR3 loop is CASSGGQGQTQYF. The CDR3 nucleotides are TGTGCCAGCAGCGGCGGCCAGGGTCAGACCCAGTACTTC.

V usage is TRBV12-3 or TRBV12-4 and J usage is TRBJ1-5; D ambiguous. The V end was cut by 1 base, the J end by 2 bases, with 18 bases between. CDR3 length: 18 residues. DNA of the CDR3: TGTGCCAGCAGTTTAGTCTCTGACACCGGGGTCGGCAATCAGCCCCAGCATTTT. Translated: CASSLVSDTGVGNQPQHF.

The gene calls are TRBV7-9 and TRBJ1-2; D ambiguous. CDR1 SEHNR and CDR2 FQNEAQ come from the germline V gene (reference sequence). Trimming pared 1 base from V and 8 bases from J, leaving 14 bases between. The CDR3 covers 14 residues. CDR3 region: CASSLEDLEEGYTF. The CDR3 DNA follows: TGTGCCAGCAGCTTAGAAGACCTCGAGGAGGGCTACACCTTC. Together with reference TRBV7-9 and TRBJ1-2, the CDR3 gives the full variable domain: DTGVSQNPRHKITKRGQNVTFRCDPISEHNRLYWYRQTLGQGPEFLTYFQNEAQLEKSRLLSDRFSAERPKGSFSTLEIQRTEQGDSAMYLCASSLEDLEEGYTFGSGTRLTVV.

The V call is TRBV3-1, the J call TRBJ2-7; D perhaps matches TRBD1 (6 bases). This CDR3 has 15 residues. V was shortened by 1 base and J by 6 bases, with 16 bases between the two germline ends. Germline loops: CDR1 LGHDT, CDR2 YNNKEL (reference sequence). The CDR3 is CASSQGRGTLSEQYF. Written as DNA, the CDR3 is TGTGCCAGCAGCCAAGGAAGGGGGACGCTATCCGAGCAGTACTTC.

The V gene is TRBV3-1, the J gene TRBJ2-3; 7 bases match TRBD2. With 0 bases clipped from V and 9 bases from J, the junction kept 12 bases outside the gene matches. This CDR3 has 16 amino acids. Germline V gene data show CDR1 as LGHDT and CDR2 as YNNKEL (reference sequence). The CDR3 DNA sequence: TGTGCCAGCAGCCAAGAGGATTTAGCGGGCATGGGCACGCAGTATTTT. Protein: CASSQEDLAGMGTQYF.

In this sample, this clonotype turned up a few times. The CDR3 region has the DNA TGCGCCAGCAGCCAAACAAGTACGGGAGTAACCGGGGAGCTGTTTTTT. The encoded protein is CASSQTSTGVTGELFF. The chain carries TRBV4-3 and TRBJ2-2; perhaps TRBD2 as D (6 bases). Germline-derived CDR1 and CDR2 are LGHNA and YSLEER. V dropped 2 bases and J dropped 5 bases, with 15 bases sitting between them. The CDR3 consists of 16 residues.

The V and J genes are TRBV5-6 and TRBJ1-1, with D tentatively TRBD1 (6 bases). The V end was cut by 3 bases, the J end by 3 bases, with 12 bases between. CDR3 length: 14 residues. Germline loops: CDR1 SGHDT, CDR2 YYEEEE. Here the CDR3 reads CASSYDRSHTEAFF. CDR3 DNA: TGTGCCAGCAGCTACGACAGGAGCCACACTGAAGCTTTCTTT.

The chain links TRBV3-1 to TRBJ2-3, with 11 bases matching TRBD2. V shed 0 bases, J shed 1 base, and the junction held 6 bases outside the gene matches. Germline assignment: CDR1 LGHDT and CDR2 YNNKEL (reference sequence). The CDR3 spans 18 residues. The CDR3 sequence: CASSQEGLAGGGTDTQYF. CDR3 DNA: TGTGCCAGCAGCCAAGAGGGGCTAGCGGGAGGCGGCACAGATACGCAGTATTTT.

This clonotype was counted many times. The genes are TRBV5-6 and TRBJ2-1, with 8 bases that match TRBD2. CDR1 is SGHDT, CDR2 YYEEEE, per germline. This CDR3 spans 11 amino acids. The V and J ends lost 4 bases and 14 bases, in that order; junction bases with no gene match: 5. The CDR3 sequence: CASSAGTREFF. CDR3 sequence (DNA): TGTGCCAGCAGCGCCGGGACTAGGGAGTTCTTC.

The V call is TRBV28, the J call TRBJ2-7; TRBD2 aligns across 7 bases. The ends lost 3 bases at V and 4 bases at J; junction bases unmatched: 6. Germline lookup yields CDR1 MDHEN and CDR2 SYDVKM. CDR3 length: 14 amino acids. CDR3 sequence reads: CASSFGGTTYEQYF. CDR3 sequence (DNA): TGTGCCAGCAGTTTTGGAGGGACTACTTACGAGCAGTACTTC.

The genes are TRBV11-2 and TRBJ1-1; no reliable D call. The CDR3 contains 15 residues. V gave up 1 base and J gave up 5 bases, with 14 bases separating them. Per germline, CDR1 SGHAT and CDR2 FQNNGV. This CDR3 is CASSLGFSGRTEAFF. CDR3 nucleotides: TGTGCCAGCAGCTTAGGATTCAGTGGGAGGACTGAAGCTTTCTTT.

This clonotype was recorded a few times. The gene calls are TRBV2 and TRBJ2-1; TRBD2 aligns across 11 bases. Trimming at V came to 7 bases and at J to 12 bases, leaving 2 bases not matched to a gene. The CDR3 totals 11 residues. The germline gives CDR1 SNHLY, CDR2 FYNNEI. CDR3 in amino acids: CASTTSGGQFF. The CDR3 coding sequence is TGTGCCAGCACCACTAGCGGGGGGCAGTTCTTC.

This clonotype was detected only a few times. This chain uses TRBV27 with TRBJ2-7, with 7 bases matching TRBD1. The junction had 7 bases not matched to a gene; V was cut back by 5 bases and J by 3 bases. CDR3 length equals 14 residues. The V gene's germline CDR1 is MNHEY and CDR2 SMNVEV (reference sequence). The CDR3 loop reads CASSPGTAIYEQYF. The CDR3, as DNA: TGTGCCAGCAGTCCCGGGACAGCGATCTACGAGCAGTACTTC.

This clonotype was detected only a few times. The genes are TRBV7-2 and TRBJ2-2; TRBD2 aligns across 10 bases. Germline trimming cut 0 bases from V and 6 bases from J; bases unmatched to any gene: 7. This CDR3 spans 17 amino acids. The germline V gene encodes CDR1 SGHTA and CDR2 FQGNSA. The CDR3, as DNA: TGTGCCAGCAGCTTAGCGCCCCTAGCGGGAGTCTCCGGGGAGCTGTTTTTT. Translated: CASSLAPLAGVSGELFF.

This clonotype came up a few times. The chain links TRBV30 to TRBJ1-2, with D perhaps TRBD1 (5 bases). Germline-derived CDR1 and CDR2 are GTSNPN and SVGIG (reference sequence). V was cut by 2 bases and J by 6 bases, with 25 bases left in between. This CDR3 region has 17 residues. The DNA for the CDR3 is TGTGCCTGGAGTCCCCCCCTCCGGGCCAAGAGAGGGGATGGCTACACCTTC. As protein: CAWSPPLRAKRGDGYTF.

This clonotype was recorded many times. J is TRBJ1-5 and V is TRBV20-1; no reliable D call. V shed 4 bases and J shed 6 bases, with 16 bases lying between them. CDR1 and CDR2 (germline): DFQATT, SNEGSKA (reference sequence). This CDR3 region has 14 residues. The CDR3 protein is CSATPAGDIQPQHF. The CDR3 DNA is TGCAGTGCTACCCCCGCGGGAGATATTCAGCCCCAGCATTTT.

The V call is TRBV12-3 or TRBV12-4, the J call TRBJ2-3; 7 positions match TRBD2. The CDR3 is made up of 15 amino acids. V gave up 6 bases and J gave up 3 bases; unmatched junction bases: 9. CDR3 sequence (DNA): TGTGCCAGCAGCCCCGTCGTGGGAGGGACAGATACGCAGTATTTT. Its protein is CASSPVVGGTDTQYF.

The rearrangement uses TRBV6-5 and TRBJ2-5; possible D gene TRBD1, 5 bases. The V gene lost 0 bases and the J gene lost 4 bases, with 9 bases spanning the gap. This CDR3 comprises 14 residues. Germline CDR1 reads MNHEY; CDR2 reads SVGAGI. The CDR3 region is CASSYSVGRETQYF. The CDR3, as DNA: TGTGCCAGCAGTTACTCCGTGGGGCGAGAGACCCAGTACTTC.

J is TRBJ1-2 and V is TRBV20-1, with D unclear. V was pared by 3 bases and J by 5 bases, with 16 bases between. The CDR3 runs 14 residues. Germline V lookup: CDR1 DFQATT, CDR2 SNEGSKA (reference sequence). As DNA, the CDR3 is TGCAGTGCTAGTAATCCCACCTTAGGATATGGCTACACCTTC. It yields the protein CSASNPTLGYGYTF.

This clonotype was seen a handful of times. CDR3 region: CASSWTGTDYEQYF. CDR3 in DNA: TGCGCCAGCAGCTGGACGGGGACAGACTACGAGCAGTACTTC. V is TRBV5-1 and J is TRBJ2-7, with TRBD1 matching over 7 bases. V dropped 3 bases and J dropped 3; count of bases not matched to a gene: 6. Germline V gene lookup returns CDR1 SGHRS and CDR2 YFSETQ. The CDR3 covers 14 residues.

This clonotype was seen many times. The CDR3 region is CATSREPPFLLAGRNEQFF. DNA of the CDR3: TGTGCCACCAGCAGAGAACCCCCGTTTTTACTCGCGGGACGCAATGAGCAGTTCTTC. The chain couples TRBV15 to TRBJ2-1, with a weak D call TRBD2 (6 bases). Trimming took off 0 bases at V and 6 bases at J, with 24 bases between the two ends. The CDR3 contains 19 residues. CDR1 is LNHNV, CDR2 YYDKDF, per germline (reference sequence). The entire variable domain, with the rest obtained from reference TRBV15 and TRBJ2-1, is as follows: DAMVIQNPRYQVTQFGKPVTLSCSQTLNHNVMYWYQQKSSQAPKLLFHYYDKDFNNEADTPDNFQSRRPNTSFCFLDIRSPGLGDTAMYLCATSREPPFLLAGRNEQFFGPGTRLTVL.

The V call is TRBV20-1, the J call TRBJ2-5; TRBD2 aligns across 7 bases. V lost 3 bases, J lost 1 base, and 8 bases stayed unmatched. The CDR3 consists of 15 residues. Looked up from germline, CDR1 is DFQATT and CDR2 is SNEGSKA (reference sequence). CDR3 DNA: TGCAGTGCTAGGCCCCCTAGCGGCCCCCAAGAGACCCAGTACTTC. Translated: CSARPPSGPQETQYF.

This clonotype has just a few counts. The chain joins TRBV7-3 to TRBJ2-2; D may be TRBD2 (6 bases). Germline V gene sequence: CDR1 SGHTA, CDR2 FQGTGA. Trimming shortened V by 5 bases and J by 6 bases, and 13 bases separated the two germline ends. The CDR3 length is 14 residues. The CDR3 bases are TGTGCCAGCAGCCAGGCGGGAAGCGCCGGGGAGCTGTTTTTT. This translates into CASSQAGSAGELFF.

This clonotype was seen a handful of times. This chain uses TRBV7-9 with TRBJ1-4, with TRBD1 matching over 9 bases. The ends lost 4 bases at V and 2 bases at J; junction bases unmatched: 11. Per germline, CDR1 SEHNR and CDR2 FQNEAQ (reference sequence). The CDR3 covers 18 residues. Written as DNA, the CDR3 is TGTGCCAGCAGCTGGAGACAGGGGGATTCGGGGACTAATGAAAAACTGTTTTTT. This codes for CASSWRQGDSGTNEKLFF.

The CDR3 nucleotides read TGTGCCAGCGGACCCCGGGACAGGGGGGAGACCCAGTACTTC. It codes for CASGPRDRGETQYF. The gene calls are TRBV6-2 or TRBV6-3 and TRBJ2-5, with 11 positions matching TRBD1. Germline CDR1 and CDR2: MNHEY and SVGEGT. Trimming cost V 8 bases and J 5 bases; bases outside gene matches: 7. The CDR3 spans 14 residues.

The rearrangement uses TRBV5-1 and TRBJ1-6, with D uncertain. CDR3 length: 17 residues. Trimming pared 0 bases from V and 1 base from J, leaving 11 bases between. The germline gives CDR1 SGHRS, CDR2 YFSETQ. CDR3 amino acids: CASSLDEGGSYNSPLHF. CDR3 sequence (DNA): TGCGCCAGCAGCTTGGATGAGGGTGGGTCCTATAATTCACCCCTCCACTTT.

This chain links TRBV6-6 with TRBJ2-1; TRBD1 or TRBD2 may be the D gene (5 bases each). The CDR3 has 16 residues. The germline V gene has CDR1 MNHNY and CDR2 SVGAGI (reference sequence). The V end was cut by 6 bases, the J end by 0 bases, with 15 bases between. The CDR3 DNA follows: TGTGCCAGCAGAGGAATGGGGGATAGCTCCTACAATGAGCAGTTCTTC. This codes for CASRGMGDSSYNEQFF.

This clonotype was observed at least ten times. The V call is TRBV27, the J call TRBJ1-1; 7 bases map to TRBD1. CDR1 is MNHEY and CDR2 is SMNVEV in the germline V gene (reference sequence). V dropped 8 bases and J dropped 2; count of bases not matched to a gene: 8. This CDR3 contains 14 residues. The CDR3 sequence: CASGRRDSNTEAFF. The CDR3, as DNA: TGTGCCAGCGGCCGCCGGGACAGCAACACTGAAGCTTTCTTT.

This clonotype was counted between two and nine times. This sequence joins TRBV5-1 and TRBJ2-5; 7 bases are shared with TRBD1. The V and J ends lost 3 bases and 1 base, in that order; junction bases with no gene match: 6. This CDR3 contains 15 residues. CDR1 and CDR2 from the germline V gene are SGHRS and YFSETQ. The DNA for the CDR3 is TGCGCCAGCAGCTCACAGGGGCGATCCCAAGAGACCCAGTACTTC. Translating it yields CASSSQGRSQETQYF.

The chain employs TRBV6-1 and TRBJ1-1; D unresolved. Germline CDR1 reads MNHNS; CDR2 reads SASEGT. The V end lost 2 bases, the J end lost 8 bases, and 15 bases lay between the germline ends. The CDR3 extends over 14 amino acids. CDR3 DNA sequence: TGTGCCAGCAGTGAAAAGGGTCGGGGAGCGGAAGCTTTCTTT. Residues: CASSEKGRGAEAFF.